This TCR beta chain appears in the sequencing data of a study of T cell responses to AZD1222 COVID-19 vaccine. Libraries were prepared by immunoSEQ multiplex PCR; TCRdb keeps only in-frame clonotypes and omits some of them. The table includes about 79,000 clones, more than 75% detected once. Comment on this clone: Its target is unknown.

Study-level findings and limits: Baseline seropositives among AZD1222 recipients totaled only five or six.

The germline CDR1 and CDR2 sequences are MNHEY and SMNVEV (reference sequence). Trimming pared 0 bases from V and 9 bases from J, leaving 9 bases between. This CDR3 is 13 amino acids long. The J gene is TRBJ1-5, the V gene TRBV27, with D uncertain. The clonotype was recovered from an adult in good health. This sample comprised peripheral blood, obtained on day 0 of AZD1222 vaccination. In nucleotides, the CDR3 is TGTGCCAGCAGTTTATCGGTCCGGGGGCCCCAGCATTTT. Protein product: CASSLSVRGPQHF.